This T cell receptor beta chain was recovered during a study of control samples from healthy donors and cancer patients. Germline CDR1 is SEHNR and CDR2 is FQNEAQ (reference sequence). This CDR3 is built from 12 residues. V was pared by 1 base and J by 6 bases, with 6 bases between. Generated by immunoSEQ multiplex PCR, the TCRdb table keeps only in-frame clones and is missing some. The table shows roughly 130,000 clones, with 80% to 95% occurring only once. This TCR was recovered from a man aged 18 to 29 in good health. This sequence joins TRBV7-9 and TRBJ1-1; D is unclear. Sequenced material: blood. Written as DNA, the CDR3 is TGTGCCAGCAGCTTAGGATATGCTGAAGCTTTCTTT. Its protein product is CASSLGYAEAFF.